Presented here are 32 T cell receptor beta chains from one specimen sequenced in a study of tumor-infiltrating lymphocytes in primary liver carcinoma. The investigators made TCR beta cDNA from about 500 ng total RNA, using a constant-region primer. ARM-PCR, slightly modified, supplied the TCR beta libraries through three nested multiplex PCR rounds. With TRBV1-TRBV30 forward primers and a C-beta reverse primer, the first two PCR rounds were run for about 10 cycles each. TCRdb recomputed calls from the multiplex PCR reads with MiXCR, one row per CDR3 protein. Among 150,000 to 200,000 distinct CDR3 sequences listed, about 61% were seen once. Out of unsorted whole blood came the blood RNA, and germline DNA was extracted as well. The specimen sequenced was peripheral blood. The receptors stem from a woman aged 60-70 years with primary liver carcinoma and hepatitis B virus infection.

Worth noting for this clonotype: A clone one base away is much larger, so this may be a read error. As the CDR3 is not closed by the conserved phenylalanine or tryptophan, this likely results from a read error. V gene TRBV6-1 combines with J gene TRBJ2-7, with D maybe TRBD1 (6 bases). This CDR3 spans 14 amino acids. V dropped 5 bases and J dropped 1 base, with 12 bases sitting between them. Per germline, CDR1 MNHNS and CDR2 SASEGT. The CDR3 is CASSYGQTSYEQYL. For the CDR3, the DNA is TGTGCCAGCAGTTATGGACAGACTTCCTACGAGCAGTACTTA.

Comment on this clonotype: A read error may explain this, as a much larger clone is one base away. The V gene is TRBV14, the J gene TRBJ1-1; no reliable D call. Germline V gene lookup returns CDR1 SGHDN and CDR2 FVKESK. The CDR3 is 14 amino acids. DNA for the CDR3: TGTGTCAGCAGCCGCCTAGTCGGGAACACTGAAGCTTTCTTT. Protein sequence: CVSSRLVGNTEAFF.

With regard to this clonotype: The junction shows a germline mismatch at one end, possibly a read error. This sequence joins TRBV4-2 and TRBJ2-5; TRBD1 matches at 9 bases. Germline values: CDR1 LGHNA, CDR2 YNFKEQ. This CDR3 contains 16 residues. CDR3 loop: CASSQDFADRGETQNF. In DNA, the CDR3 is TGTGCCAGCAGCCAGGATTTCGCGGACAGGGGAGAGACCCAGAACTTC.

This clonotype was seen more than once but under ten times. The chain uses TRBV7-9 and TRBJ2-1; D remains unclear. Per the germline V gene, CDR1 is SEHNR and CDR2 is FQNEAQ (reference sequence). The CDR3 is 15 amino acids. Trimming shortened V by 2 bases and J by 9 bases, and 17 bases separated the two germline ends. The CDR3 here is CASSLQTIRSGEQFF. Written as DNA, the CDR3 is TGTGCCAGCAGCTTACAAACGATTCGCTCCGGTGAGCAGTTCTTC.

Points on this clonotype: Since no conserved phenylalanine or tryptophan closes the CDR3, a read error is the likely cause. The CDR3 protein is CASSLGPSGGFSDTQYS. CDR3 coding DNA: TGTGCCAGCAGCTTAGGGCCTAGCGGGGGTTTTTCCGATACGCAGTATTCT. The chain employs TRBV11-2 and TRBJ2-3; 10 bases are shared with TRBD2. The CDR3 is 17 amino acids. Germline CDR1 reads SGHAT; CDR2 reads FQNNGV. J lost 6 bases, V lost 1 base, and 10 bases had no gene match.

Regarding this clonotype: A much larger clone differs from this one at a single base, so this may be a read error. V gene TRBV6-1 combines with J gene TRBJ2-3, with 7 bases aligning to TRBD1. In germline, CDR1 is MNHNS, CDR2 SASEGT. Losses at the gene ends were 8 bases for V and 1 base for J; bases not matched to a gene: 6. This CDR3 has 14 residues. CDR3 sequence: CASGDRAGTDTQYF. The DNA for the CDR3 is TGTGCCAGCGGAGACAGGGCGGGCACAGATACGCAGTATTTT.

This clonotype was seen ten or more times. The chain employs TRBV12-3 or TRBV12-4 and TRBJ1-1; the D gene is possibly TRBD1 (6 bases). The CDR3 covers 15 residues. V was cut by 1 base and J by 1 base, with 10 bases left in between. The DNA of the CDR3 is TGTGCCAGCAGTTTAGTAGACAGGAGGAACACTGAAGCTTTCTTT. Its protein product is CASSLVDRRNTEAFF.

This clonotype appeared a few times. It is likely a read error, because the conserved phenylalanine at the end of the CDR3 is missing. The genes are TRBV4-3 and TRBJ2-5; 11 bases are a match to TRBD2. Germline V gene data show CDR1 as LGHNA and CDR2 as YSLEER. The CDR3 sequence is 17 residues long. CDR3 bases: TGTGCCAGCAGCCAAGCGGCTAGCGGGAGGACTGGTGAGACCCAGTACTTA. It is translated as CASSQAASGRTGETQYL.

The CDR3 nucleotides are TGTGCCAGCAGCGTCCGACAGGGAGGCACCGGGGAGCTGTTTTTT. Translating it yields CASSVRQGGTGELFF. The V and J genes are TRBV11-2 and TRBJ2-2; tentative D call: TRBD1 (7 bases). V dropped 5 bases and J dropped 4 bases, with 14 bases sitting between them. The length of the CDR3 is 15 residues. Germline CDR1 is SGHAT and CDR2 is FQNNGV.

The CDR3 DNA follows: TGTGCCAGCTCCAGCTCTGGGCAGGGCGGCAATGAGCAGTTCTTC. It specifies CASSSSGQGGNEQFF. The chain combines TRBV28 with TRBJ2-1, with a tentative D call TRBD1 (5 bases). The CDR3 loop spans 15 amino acids. The V gene lost 8 bases and the J gene lost 6 bases, with 20 bases spanning the gap. CDR1 is MDHEN, CDR2 SYDVKM, per germline.

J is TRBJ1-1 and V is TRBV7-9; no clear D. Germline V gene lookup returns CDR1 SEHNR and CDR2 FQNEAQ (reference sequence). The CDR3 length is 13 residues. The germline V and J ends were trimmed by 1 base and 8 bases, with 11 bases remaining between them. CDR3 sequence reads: CASSLGAGSEAFF. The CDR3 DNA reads TGTGCCAGCAGCTTAGGGGCGGGCTCGGAAGCTTTCTTT.

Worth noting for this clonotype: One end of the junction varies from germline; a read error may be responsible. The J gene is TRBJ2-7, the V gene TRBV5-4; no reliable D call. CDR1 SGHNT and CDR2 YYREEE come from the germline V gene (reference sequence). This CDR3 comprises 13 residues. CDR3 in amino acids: CASSLDSVHEQCF. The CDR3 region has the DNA TGTGCCAGCAGCTTGGACAGTGTCCACGAGCAGTGCTTC.

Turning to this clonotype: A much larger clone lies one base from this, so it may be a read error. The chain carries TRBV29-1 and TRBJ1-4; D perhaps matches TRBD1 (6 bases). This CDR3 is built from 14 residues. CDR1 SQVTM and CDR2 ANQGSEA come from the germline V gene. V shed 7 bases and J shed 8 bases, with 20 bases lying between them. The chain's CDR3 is CSAADGGTGEKLFF. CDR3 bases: TGCAGCGCCGCCGACGGAGGTACAGGGGAAAAACTGTTTTTT.

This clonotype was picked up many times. CDR3 DNA: TGTGCCAGCAGTTTATCCCTCCACGAGCAGTACTTC. The encoded protein is CASSLSLHEQYF. The chain recombines TRBV12-3 or TRBV12-4 with TRBJ2-7; D unresolved. V gave up 2 bases and J gave up 5 bases, with 7 bases separating them. This CDR3 has 12 amino acids.

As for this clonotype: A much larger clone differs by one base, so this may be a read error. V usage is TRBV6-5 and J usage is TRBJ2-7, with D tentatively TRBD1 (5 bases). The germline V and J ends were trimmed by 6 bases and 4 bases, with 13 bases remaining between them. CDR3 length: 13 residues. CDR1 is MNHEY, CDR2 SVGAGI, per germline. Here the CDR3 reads CASRAPQVYEQYF. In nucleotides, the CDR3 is TGTGCCAGCAGGGCGCCACAGGTGTACGAGCAGTACTTC.

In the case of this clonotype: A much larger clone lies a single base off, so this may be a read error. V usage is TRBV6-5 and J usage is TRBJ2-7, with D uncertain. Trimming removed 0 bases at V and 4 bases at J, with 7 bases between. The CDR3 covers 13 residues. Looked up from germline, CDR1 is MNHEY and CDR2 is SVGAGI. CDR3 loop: CASSYSDFYEQYF. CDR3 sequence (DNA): TGTGCCAGCAGTTACTCAGACTTTTACGAGCAGTACTTC.

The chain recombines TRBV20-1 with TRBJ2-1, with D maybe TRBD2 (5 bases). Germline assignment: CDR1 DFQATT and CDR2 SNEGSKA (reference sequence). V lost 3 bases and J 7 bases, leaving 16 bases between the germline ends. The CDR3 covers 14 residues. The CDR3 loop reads CSASVTQRGNEQFF. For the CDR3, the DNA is TGCAGTGCTAGTGTGACTCAGCGAGGGAATGAGCAGTTCTTC.

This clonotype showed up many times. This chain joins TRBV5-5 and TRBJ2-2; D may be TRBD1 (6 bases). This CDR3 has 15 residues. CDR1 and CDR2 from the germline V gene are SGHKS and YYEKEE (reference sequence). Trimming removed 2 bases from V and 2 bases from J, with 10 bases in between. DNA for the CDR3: TGTGCCAGCAGCTTCCGGGACACTAACACCGGGGAGCTGTTTTTT. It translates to CASSFRDTNTGELFF. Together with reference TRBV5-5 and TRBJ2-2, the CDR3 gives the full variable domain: DAGVTQSPTHLIKTRGQQVTLRCSPISGHKSVSWYQQVLGQGPQFIFQYYEKEERGRGNFPDRFSARQFPNYSSELNVNALLLGDSALYLCASSFRDTNTGELFFGEGSRLTVL.

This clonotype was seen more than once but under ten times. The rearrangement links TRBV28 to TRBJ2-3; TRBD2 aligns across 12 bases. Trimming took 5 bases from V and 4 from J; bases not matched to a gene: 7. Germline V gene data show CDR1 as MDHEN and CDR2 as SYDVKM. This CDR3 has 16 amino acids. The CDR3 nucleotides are TGTGCCAGCAGTCCCCTTCGACTAGCGGGAGCAGATACGCAGTATTTT. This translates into CASSPLRLAGADTQYF. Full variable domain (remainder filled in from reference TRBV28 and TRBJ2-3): DVKVTQSSRYLVKRTGEKVFLECVQDMDHENMFWYRQDPGLGLRLIYFSYDVKMKEKGDIPEGYSVSREKKERFSLILESASTNQTSMYLCASSPLRLAGADTQYFGPGTRLTVL.

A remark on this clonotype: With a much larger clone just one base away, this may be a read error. Here the CDR3 reads CASILGVGEAFF. The CDR3, as DNA: TGTGCCAGCATCTTAGGGGTGGGTGAAGCTTTCTTT. The chain carries TRBV7-8 and TRBJ1-1; tentatively, D is TRBD1 (5 bases). The length of the CDR3 is 12 residues. Germline V gene lookup returns CDR1 SGHVS and CDR2 FQNEAQ. The variable domain in full, with the rest retrieved from reference TRBV7-8 and TRBJ1-1, is GAGVSQSPRYKVAKRGQDVALRCDPISGHVSLFWYQQALGQGPEFLTYFQNEAQLDKSGLPSDRFFAERPEGSVSTLKIQRTQQEDSAVYLCASILGVGEAFFGQGTRLTVV.

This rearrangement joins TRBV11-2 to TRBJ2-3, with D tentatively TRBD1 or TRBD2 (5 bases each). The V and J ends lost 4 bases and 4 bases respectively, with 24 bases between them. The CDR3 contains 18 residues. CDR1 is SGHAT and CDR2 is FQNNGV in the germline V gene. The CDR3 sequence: CASSSPLIGASHPDTQYF. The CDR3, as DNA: TGTGCCAGCAGCTCCCCCCTTATCGGGGCTAGTCATCCAGATACGCAGTATTTT.

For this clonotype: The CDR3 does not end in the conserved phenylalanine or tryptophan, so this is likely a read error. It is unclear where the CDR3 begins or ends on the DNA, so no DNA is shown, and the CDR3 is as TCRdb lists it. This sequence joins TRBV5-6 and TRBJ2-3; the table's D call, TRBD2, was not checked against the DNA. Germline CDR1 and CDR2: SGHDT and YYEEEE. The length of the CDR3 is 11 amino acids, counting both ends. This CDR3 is CASNLRLAMSL.

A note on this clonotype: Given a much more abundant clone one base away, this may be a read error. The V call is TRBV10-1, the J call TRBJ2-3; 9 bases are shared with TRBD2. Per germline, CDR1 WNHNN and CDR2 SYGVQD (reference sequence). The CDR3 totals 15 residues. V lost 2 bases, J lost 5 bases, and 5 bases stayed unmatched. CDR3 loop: CASSEQLAGIDTQYF. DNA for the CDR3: TGCGCCAGCAGTGAGCAACTAGCGGGTATAGATACGCAGTATTTT.

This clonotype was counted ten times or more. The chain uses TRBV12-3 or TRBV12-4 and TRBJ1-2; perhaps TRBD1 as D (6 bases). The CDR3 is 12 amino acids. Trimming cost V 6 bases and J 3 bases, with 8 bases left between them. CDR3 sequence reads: CASRSGDYGYTF. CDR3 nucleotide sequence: TGTGCCAGCAGATCAGGGGACTATGGCTACACCTTC.

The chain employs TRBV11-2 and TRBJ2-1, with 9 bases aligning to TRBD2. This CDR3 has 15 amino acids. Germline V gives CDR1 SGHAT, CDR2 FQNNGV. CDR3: CVSRRRLAEHNEQFF. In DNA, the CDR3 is TGTGTCAGTAGGAGACGACTAGCGGAGCACAATGAGCAGTTCTTC.

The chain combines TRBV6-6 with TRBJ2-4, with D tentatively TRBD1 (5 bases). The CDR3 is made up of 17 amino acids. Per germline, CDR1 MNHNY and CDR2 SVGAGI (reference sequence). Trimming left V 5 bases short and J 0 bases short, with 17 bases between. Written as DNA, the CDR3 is TGTGCCAGCAGTCCACGACAGAATACGTTAGCCAAAAACATTCAGTACTTC. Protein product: CASSPRQNTLAKNIQYF.

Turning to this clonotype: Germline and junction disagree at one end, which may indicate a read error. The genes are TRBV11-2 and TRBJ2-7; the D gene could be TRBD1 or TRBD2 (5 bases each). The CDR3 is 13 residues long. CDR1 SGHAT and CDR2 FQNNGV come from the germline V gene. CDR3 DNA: TGTGCCAGCAACTTAGGATTTGGGGACGAACAGTACTTC. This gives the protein CASNLGFGDEQYF.

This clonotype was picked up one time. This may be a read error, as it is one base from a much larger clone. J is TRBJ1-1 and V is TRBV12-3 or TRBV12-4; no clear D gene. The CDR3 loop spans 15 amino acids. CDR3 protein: CACSLSSGRNTEAFF. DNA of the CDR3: TGTGCCTGCAGTTTAAGCTCAGGCCGGAACACTGAAGCTTTCTTT.

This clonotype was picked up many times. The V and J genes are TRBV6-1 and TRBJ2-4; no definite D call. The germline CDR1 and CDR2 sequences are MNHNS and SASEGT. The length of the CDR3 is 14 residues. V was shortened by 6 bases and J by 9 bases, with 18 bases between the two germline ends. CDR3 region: CASSHEPGVGIQYF. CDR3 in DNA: TGTGCCAGCAGCCACGAACCCGGCGTAGGCATTCAGTACTTC.

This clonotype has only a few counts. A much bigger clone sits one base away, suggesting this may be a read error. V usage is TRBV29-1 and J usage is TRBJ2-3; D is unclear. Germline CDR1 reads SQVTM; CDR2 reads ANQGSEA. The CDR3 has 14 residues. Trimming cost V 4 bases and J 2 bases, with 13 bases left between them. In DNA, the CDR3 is TGCAGCGTTGGGTGGGTGCAGGCCACAGATACGCAGTATTTT. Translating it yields CSVGWVQATDTQYF.

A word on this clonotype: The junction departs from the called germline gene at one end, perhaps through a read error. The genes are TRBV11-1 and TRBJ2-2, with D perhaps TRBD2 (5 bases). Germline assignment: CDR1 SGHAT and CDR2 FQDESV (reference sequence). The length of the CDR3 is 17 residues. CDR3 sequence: CASSAWPFLVNIGELFF. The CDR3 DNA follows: TGTGCCAGTAGCGCCTGGCCATTCCTAGTTAACATCGGGGAGCTGTTTTTT.

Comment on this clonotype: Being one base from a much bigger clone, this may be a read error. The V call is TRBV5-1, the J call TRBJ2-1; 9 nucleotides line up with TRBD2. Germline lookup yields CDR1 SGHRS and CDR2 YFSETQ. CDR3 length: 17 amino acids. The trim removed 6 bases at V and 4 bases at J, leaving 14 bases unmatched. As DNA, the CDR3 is TGCGCCAGCAACCGACGAGGGTCTAGCGGGACATACAATGAGCAGTTCTTC. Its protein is CASNRRGSSGTYNEQFF.